The next 16 T cell receptor beta chains were all read from a single sample in a study of blood T cell repertoires in COVID-19. The method was immunoSEQ multiplex PCR; TCRdb's version includes in-frame clones alone and lacks a portion of them. The data contain approximately 170,000 clones, 80% to 85% of them singletons. Specimen: peripheral blood. These receptors came from a man between 70 and 80 years old with active or convalescent COVID-19.

The chain has TRBV7-2 and TRBJ1-1; unclear D gene. The V and J ends lost 2 bases and 2 bases respectively, with 9 bases between them. The germline V gene has CDR1 SGHTA and CDR2 FQGNSA. This CDR3 has 14 amino acids. The CDR3 protein is CASSLFAGNTEAFF. CDR3 DNA sequence: TGTGCCAGCAGCTTATTCGCAGGAAACACTGAAGCTTTCTTT.

The V gene is TRBV6-5, the J gene TRBJ2-7; the match to TRBD1 covers 9 bases. Germline V gives CDR1 MNHEY, CDR2 SVGAGI. Trimming removed 5 bases from V and 5 bases from J; junction bases left unmatched: 1. There are 12 residues in the CDR3. As DNA, the CDR3 is TGTGCCAGCAGTCGGACAGGGGACGAGCAGTACTTC. Translating gives CASSRTGDEQYF.

This chain connects TRBV11-2 to TRBJ1-6; no reliable D call. This CDR3 region has 15 residues. V lost 6 bases and J 6 bases, leaving 15 bases between the germline ends. CDR1 is SGHAT, CDR2 FQNNGV, per germline. The CDR3 reads CASRQAGGGNSPLHF. The CDR3 bases are TGTGCCAGCAGGCAGGCGGGCGGAGGTAATTCACCCCTCCACTTT. Full variable domain (remainder filled in from reference TRBV11-2 and TRBJ1-6): EAGVAQSPRYKIIEKRQSVAFWCNPISGHATLYWYQQILGQGPKLLIQFQNNGVVDDSQLPKDRFSAERLKGVDSTLKIQPAKLEDSAVYLCASRQAGGGNSPLHFGNGTRLTVT.

The sample holds a few counts of this clone. The rearrangement joins TRBV6-5 to TRBJ2-7; 10 bases match TRBD2. Germline V gene data show CDR1 as MNHEY and CDR2 as SVGAGI. V gave up 8 bases and J gave up 4 bases; unmatched junction bases: 5. The CDR3 contains 13 residues. The CDR3 DNA sequence: TGTGCCAGCGGACTAGCGGATAGATACGAGCAGTACTTC. Its protein is CASGLADRYEQYF.

The CDR3 here is CASSEGLGTGLVGNQPQHF. CDR3 in DNA: TGTGCCAGCAGTGAGGGCCTCGGGACAGGGCTTGTGGGCAATCAGCCCCAGCATTTT. V is TRBV6-1 and J is TRBJ1-5, with 9 nucleotides matching TRBD1. V dropped 3 bases and J dropped 2; count of bases not matched to a gene: 14. Germline-derived CDR1 and CDR2 are MNHNS and SASEGT. This CDR3 is 19 amino acids long.

This clone occurred a few times. The rearrangement joins TRBV2 to TRBJ1-1; no clear D gene. Germline V gene lookup returns CDR1 SNHLY and CDR2 FYNNEI. V was cut by 4 bases and J by 1 base, with 10 bases left in between. The CDR3 sequence is 14 residues long. CDR3 protein: CASSGRRGNTEAFF. The CDR3 coding sequence is TGTGCCAGCAGTGGTAGGCGAGGGAACACTGAAGCTTTCTTT.

This clone was observed a few times. This sequence joins TRBV19 and TRBJ1-5; TRBD1 matches 9 bases. The CDR3 is 16 amino acids. Germline values: CDR1 LNHDA, CDR2 SQIVND (reference sequence). The J segment lost 1 base and the V segment lost 3 bases, leaving 4 bases of the junction unmatched. In DNA, the CDR3 is TGTGCCAGTAGTATTCGTGGACAGGGGAGCAATCAGCCCCAGCATTTT. It encodes CASSIRGQGSNQPQHF.

The chain uses TRBV9 and TRBJ2-5, with TRBD1 matching 7 bases. The germline gives CDR1 SGDLS, CDR2 YYNGEE. Losses at the gene ends were 3 bases for V and 5 bases for J; bases not matched to a gene: 13. The CDR3 contains 16 residues. CDR3 in amino acids: CASSARTGLGGETQYF. The DNA for the CDR3 is TGTGCCAGCAGCGCCCGGACAGGCCTAGGTGGGGAGACCCAGTACTTC.

The chain employs TRBV2 and TRBJ1-2, with TRBD1 matching 9 bases. With V trimmed by 8 bases and J by 6 bases, 4 bases remained unmatched. Germline CDR1 and CDR2: SNHLY and FYNNEI. This CDR3 has 12 amino acids. CDR3 sequence (DNA): TGTGCCAGCCGGGACAGGGCTGATGGCTACACCTTC. Translating it yields CASRDRADGYTF.

The chain uses TRBV7-2 and TRBJ1-1, with D uncertain. The germline V gene has CDR1 SGHTA and CDR2 FQGNSA. V gave up 5 bases and J gave up 1 base, with 8 bases separating them. There are 13 residues in the CDR3. The CDR3 nucleotides are TGTGCCAGCAGCAGATGGCAGAACACTGAAGCTTTCTTT. Protein product: CASSRWQNTEAFF.

This sequence joins TRBV5-1 and TRBJ2-7; TRBD1 might be the D (5 bases). Trimming took 0 bases from V and 0 from J, leaving 7 bases between them. The CDR3 is 14 amino acids. Germline loops: CDR1 SGHRS, CDR2 YFSETQ. CDR3 sequence (DNA): TGCGCCAGCAGCTTGGGGGGCACCTCCTACGAGCAGTACTTC. Protein sequence: CASSLGGTSYEQYF.

The chain uses TRBV5-1 and TRBJ2-7; 7 nucleotides match TRBD2. The CDR3 is 15 residues long. V gave up 2 bases and J gave up 0 bases; unmatched junction bases: 5. The germline gives CDR1 SGHRS, CDR2 YFSETQ. CDR3 sequence: CASSLSSGDSYEQYF. The CDR3, as DNA: TGCGCCAGCAGCTTATCGAGCGGGGACTCCTACGAGCAGTACTTC.

This sequence joins TRBV6-5 and TRBJ2-7, with D unclear. The germline V and J ends were trimmed by 6 bases and 4 bases, with 7 bases remaining between them. From germline, CDR1 is MNHEY and CDR2 SVGAGI. CDR3 length: 11 residues. CDR3 sequence (DNA): TGTGCCAGCAGCCGCCTATACGAGCAGTACTTC. This sequence encodes CASSRLYEQYF.

This clone was recorded once. The chain couples TRBV28 to TRBJ1-4; 8 bases match TRBD1. The ends lost 3 bases at V and 5 bases at J; junction bases unmatched: 11. Germline loops: CDR1 MDHEN, CDR2 SYDVKM. This CDR3 contains 17 residues. CDR3 DNA sequence: TGTGCCAGCAGTTTCTACAGGGGGGCCCCCGGGAATGAAAAACTGTTTTTT. This translates into CASSFYRGAPGNEKLFF.

V usage is TRBV18 and J usage is TRBJ2-7; D is ambiguous. The CDR3 is 14 amino acids. The V end lost 4 bases, the J end lost 2 bases, and 12 bases lay between the germline ends. Germline CDR1 KGHSH, CDR2 LQKENI. CDR3 in DNA: TGTGCCAGCTCACAGTCTAGAACTCCCTACGAGCAGTACTTC. Residues: CASSQSRTPYEQYF.

J is TRBJ2-7 and V is TRBV4-1; 8 bases line up with TRBD1. CDR3 length: 15 amino acids. V gave up 0 bases and J gave up 1 base; unmatched junction bases: 2. CDR1 MGHRA and CDR2 YSYEKL come from the germline V gene. The CDR3 is CASSQETGGSYEQYF. In DNA form, the CDR3 reads TGCGCCAGCAGCCAAGAAACAGGGGGGTCCTACGAGCAGTACTTC.